Given below is one T cell receptor (beta chain) in context. The clone's antigen remains unknown. Qualities for individual bases were not recorded, and no much larger clone is one base off. The CDR3 contains 17 residues, cysteine and phenylalanine counted. The entry retains the CDR3 DNA only, 51 bases that are in frame from base 1. V lost 2 bases and J lost 2 bases, and the count of bases not matched to a germline gene is 10. The germline V gene provides CDR1 ENHRY and CDR2 SYGVKD. TCR beta repertoires were profiled from peripheral blood of more than ten young patients with multiple sclerosis to demonstrate the VDJtools post-analysis software. Multiple sclerosis patients were children and adolescents aged about 6 to 16 years. The entry originates in a study of post-analysis software for immune sequencing data (dated by TCRdb to the mid-2010s). For the study in its entirety: Relapsing-remitting, secondary progressive and progressive-relapsing multiple sclerosis were recorded as disease courses, and subtype annotation was lacking for some patients. Patient repertoires were compared against about a dozen previously published healthy control repertoires from donors aged about 6 to 28 years. A subset of samples was prepared in parallel using single-end sample barcoding, then pooled and co-amplified after Illumina adapter ligation.

The library was built by means of PCR. Instrument used: Illumina HiSeq 2500. To reduce PCR and sequencing biases, unique molecular identifiers were incorporated into the TCR beta cDNA libraries. Around 500,000 cDNA molecules were obtained for every 1 to 10 million input T cells, so each molecule roughly corresponded to one T cell. The patient libraries were prepared and sequenced with the same protocol used for the earlier healthy control dataset. Within a given batch, samples were prepared together, multiplexed and sequenced on the same HiSeq lane. On the study's bioinformatics: MIGEC handled the raw barcoded reads, throwing out single-read molecular identifier groups before consensus assembly and CDR3 extraction. VDJtools was used for post-analysis of the clonotype tables, and diversity was normalized by down-sampling every dataset to the size of the smallest sample. To correct batch-related cross-sample contamination, repertoire overlap clustering matched CDR3 amino acid sequences but not nucleotide sequences. The public reads were reanalyzed by TCRdb: fastp trimming at Q25, MiXCR alignment, in-frame beta chains only. Identical CDR3 proteins give one entry, which carries the most common genes and DNA. The V and J calls here are based on TCRdb, not the publication. The sample has about 680,000 distinct CDR3 sequences on record, 55% to 60% of them singletons. Clones ranked in the top ten supply approximately 11% of the sample.

The full study reports these points: Significantly higher frequencies in patients than in controls were found for about 5 TRBV segments, including TRBV5-6, TRBV5-1 and TRBV20-1. When samples were clustered directly using the F measure, samples prepared in the same batch co-clustered strongly, which prompted a batch-effect correction. Normalized Chao1 diversity was significantly lower in multiple sclerosis patients than controls, suggesting substantial peripheral T-cell clonal expansion. The control group was slightly older than the multiple sclerosis patient group.

The chain is made from TRBV10-3 and TRBJ2-5; TRBD2 lines up with 8 middle nucleotides. The source is a girl aged 2-15 years with multiple sclerosis. The sequenced sample consisted of blood. The DNA reads TGTGCCATCAGTGAGGGGACGGTAGCGGGATTGCAAGAGACCCAGTACTTC. Its amino acids are CAISEGTVAGLQETQYF.